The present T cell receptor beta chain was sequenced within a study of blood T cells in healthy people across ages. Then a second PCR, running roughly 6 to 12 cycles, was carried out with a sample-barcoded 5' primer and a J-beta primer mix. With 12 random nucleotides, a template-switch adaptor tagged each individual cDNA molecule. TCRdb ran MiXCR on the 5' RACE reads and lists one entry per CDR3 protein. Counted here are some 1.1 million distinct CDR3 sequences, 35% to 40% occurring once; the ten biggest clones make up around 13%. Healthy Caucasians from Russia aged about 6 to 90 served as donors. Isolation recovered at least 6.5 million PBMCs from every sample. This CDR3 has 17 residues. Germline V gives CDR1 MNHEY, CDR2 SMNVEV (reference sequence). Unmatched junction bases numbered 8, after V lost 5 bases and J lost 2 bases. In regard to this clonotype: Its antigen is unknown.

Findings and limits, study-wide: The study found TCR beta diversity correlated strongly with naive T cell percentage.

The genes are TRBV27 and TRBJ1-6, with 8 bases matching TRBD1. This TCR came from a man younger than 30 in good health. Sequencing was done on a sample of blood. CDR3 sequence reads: CASSPNGQGPYNSPLHF. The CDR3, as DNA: TGTGCCAGCAGTCCGAACGGACAGGGCCCCTATAATTCACCCCTCCACTTT.